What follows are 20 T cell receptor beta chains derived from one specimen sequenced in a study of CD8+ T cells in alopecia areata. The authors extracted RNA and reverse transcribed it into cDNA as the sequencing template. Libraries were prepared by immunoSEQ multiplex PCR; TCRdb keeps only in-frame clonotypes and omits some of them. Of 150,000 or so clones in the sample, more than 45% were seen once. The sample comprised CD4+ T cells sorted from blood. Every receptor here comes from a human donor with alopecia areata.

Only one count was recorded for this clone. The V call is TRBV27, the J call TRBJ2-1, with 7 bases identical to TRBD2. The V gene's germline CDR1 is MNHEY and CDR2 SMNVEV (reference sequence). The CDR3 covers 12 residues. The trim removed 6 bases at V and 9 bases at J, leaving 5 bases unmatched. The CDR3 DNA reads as TGTGCCAGCAGCAAACTAGCGTCTGAGCAGTTCTTC. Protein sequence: CASSKLASEQFF.

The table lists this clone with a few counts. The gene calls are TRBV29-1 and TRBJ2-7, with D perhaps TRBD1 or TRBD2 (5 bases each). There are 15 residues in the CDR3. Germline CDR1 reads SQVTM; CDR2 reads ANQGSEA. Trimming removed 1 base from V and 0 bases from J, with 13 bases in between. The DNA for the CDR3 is TGCAGCGTTGAAGGATGGGCAGGGAGCTCCTACGAGCAGTACTTC. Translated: CSVEGWAGSSYEQYF.

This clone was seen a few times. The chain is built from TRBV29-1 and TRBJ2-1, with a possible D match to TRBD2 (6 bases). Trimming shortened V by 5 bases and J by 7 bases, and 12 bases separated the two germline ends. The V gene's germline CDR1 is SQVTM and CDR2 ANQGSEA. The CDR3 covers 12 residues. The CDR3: CSVHRDWNEQFF. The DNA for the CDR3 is TGCAGCGTTCACCGGGACTGGAATGAGCAGTTCTTC.

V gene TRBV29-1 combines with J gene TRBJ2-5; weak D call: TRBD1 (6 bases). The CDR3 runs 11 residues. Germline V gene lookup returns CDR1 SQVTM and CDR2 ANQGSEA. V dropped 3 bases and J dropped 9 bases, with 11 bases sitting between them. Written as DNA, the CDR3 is TGCAGCGTTGACACAGGGAAACCCCAGTACTTC. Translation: CSVDTGKPQYF.

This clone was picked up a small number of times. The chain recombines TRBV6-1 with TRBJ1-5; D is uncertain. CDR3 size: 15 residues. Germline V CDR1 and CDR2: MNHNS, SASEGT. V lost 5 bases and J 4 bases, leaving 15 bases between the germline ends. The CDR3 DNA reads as TGTGCCAGCAGTTTACTAGGGCCGCGAAATCAGCCCCAGCATTTT. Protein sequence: CASSLLGPRNQPQHF.

In nucleotides, the CDR3 is TGTGCCAGCAGCGTAGCCACCGAGGATGAGGGTGAGCAGTACTTC. Translating it yields CASSVATEDEGEQYF. V gene TRBV9 combines with J gene TRBJ2-7; the D gene is possibly TRBD2 (5 bases). This CDR3 region has 15 residues. Trimming took off 0 bases at V and 7 bases at J, with 17 bases between the two ends. Germline lookup yields CDR1 SGDLS and CDR2 YYNGEE. The variable domain in full, completed from reference TRBV9 and TRBJ2-7, reads DSGVTQTPKHLITATGQRVTLRCSPRSGDLSVYWYQQSLDQGLQFLIQYYNGEERAKGNILERFSAQQFPDLHSELNLSSLELGDSALYFCASSVATEDEGEQYFGPGTRLTVT.

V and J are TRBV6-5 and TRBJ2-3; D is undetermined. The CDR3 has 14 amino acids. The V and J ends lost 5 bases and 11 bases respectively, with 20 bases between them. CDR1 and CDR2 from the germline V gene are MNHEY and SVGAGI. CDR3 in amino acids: CASSPNPVGTLQYF. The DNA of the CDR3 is TGTGCCAGCAGTCCCAACCCCGTAGGTACTCTGCAGTATTTT.

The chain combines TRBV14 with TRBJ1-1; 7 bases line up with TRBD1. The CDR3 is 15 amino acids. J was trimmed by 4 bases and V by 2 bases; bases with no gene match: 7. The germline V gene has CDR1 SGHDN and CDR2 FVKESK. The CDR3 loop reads CASSQHRTGFTEAFF. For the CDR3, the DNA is TGTGCCAGCAGCCAACACAGGACAGGCTTCACTGAAGCTTTCTTT.

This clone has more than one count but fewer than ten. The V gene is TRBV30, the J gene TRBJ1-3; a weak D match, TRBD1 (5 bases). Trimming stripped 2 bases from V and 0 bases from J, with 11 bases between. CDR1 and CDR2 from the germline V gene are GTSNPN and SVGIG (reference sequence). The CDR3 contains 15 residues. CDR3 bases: TGTGCCTGGAGTATGCCAGGGACCTCTGGAAACACCATATATTTT. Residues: CAWSMPGTSGNTIYF.

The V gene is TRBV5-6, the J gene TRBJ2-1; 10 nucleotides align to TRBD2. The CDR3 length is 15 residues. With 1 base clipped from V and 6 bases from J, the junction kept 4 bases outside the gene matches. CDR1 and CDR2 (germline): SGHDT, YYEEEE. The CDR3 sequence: CASSLTSGVTNEQFF. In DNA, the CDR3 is TGTGCCAGCAGCTTGACTAGCGGGGTTACCAATGAGCAGTTCTTC.

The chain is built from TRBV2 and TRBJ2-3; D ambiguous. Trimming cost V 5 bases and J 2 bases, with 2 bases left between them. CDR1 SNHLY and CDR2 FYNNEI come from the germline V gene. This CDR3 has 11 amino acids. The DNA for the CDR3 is TGTGCCAGCAGTTACACAGATACGCAGTATTTT. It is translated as CASSYTDTQYF.

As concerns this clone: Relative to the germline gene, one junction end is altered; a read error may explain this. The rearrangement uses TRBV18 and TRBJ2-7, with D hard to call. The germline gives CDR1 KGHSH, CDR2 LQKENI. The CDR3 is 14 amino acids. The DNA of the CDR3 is TGTGCCAGCTCACCGGACCTATCCTCCTCCGAGCAGTACTTC. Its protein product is CASSPDLSSSEQYF. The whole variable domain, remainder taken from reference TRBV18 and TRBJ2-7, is NAGVMQNPRHLVRRRGQEARLRCSPMKGHSHVYWYRQLPEEGLKFMVYLQKENIIDESGMPKERFSAEFPKEGPSILRIQQVVRGDSAAYFCASSPDLSSSEQYFGPGTRLTVT.

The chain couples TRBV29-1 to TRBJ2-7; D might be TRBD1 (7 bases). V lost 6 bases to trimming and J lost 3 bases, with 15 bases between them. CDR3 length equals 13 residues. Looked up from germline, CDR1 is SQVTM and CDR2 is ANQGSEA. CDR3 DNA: TGCAGCGTCGGCCCCCAGGGGGGCTACGAGCAGTACTTC. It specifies CSVGPQGGYEQYF.

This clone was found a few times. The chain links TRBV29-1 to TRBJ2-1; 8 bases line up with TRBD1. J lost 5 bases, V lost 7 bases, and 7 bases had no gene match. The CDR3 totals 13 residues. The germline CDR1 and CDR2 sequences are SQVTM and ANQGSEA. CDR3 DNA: TGCAGCGCAGCTAGGGACAGGAACAATGAGCAGTTCTTC. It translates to CSAARDRNNEQFF.

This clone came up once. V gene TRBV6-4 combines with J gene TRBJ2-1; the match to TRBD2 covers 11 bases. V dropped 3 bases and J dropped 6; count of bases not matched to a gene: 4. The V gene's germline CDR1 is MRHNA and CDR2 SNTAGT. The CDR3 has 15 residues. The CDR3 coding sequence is TGTGCCAGCAGTGAACTAGCGGGAGTGGGCAATGAGCAGTTCTTC. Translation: CASSELAGVGNEQFF.

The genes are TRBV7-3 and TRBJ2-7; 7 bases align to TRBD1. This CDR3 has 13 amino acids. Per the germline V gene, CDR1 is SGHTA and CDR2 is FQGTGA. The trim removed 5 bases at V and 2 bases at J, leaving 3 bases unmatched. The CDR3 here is CASSEGQTYEQYF. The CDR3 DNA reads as TGTGCCAGCAGCGAGGGACAGACCTACGAGCAGTACTTC. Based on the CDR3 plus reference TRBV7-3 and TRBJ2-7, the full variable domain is GAGVSQTPSNKVTEKGKYVELRCDPISGHTALYWYRQSLGQGPEFLIYFQGTGAADDSGLPNDRFFAVRPEGSVSTLKIQRTERGDSAVYLCASSEGQTYEQYFGPGTRLTVT.

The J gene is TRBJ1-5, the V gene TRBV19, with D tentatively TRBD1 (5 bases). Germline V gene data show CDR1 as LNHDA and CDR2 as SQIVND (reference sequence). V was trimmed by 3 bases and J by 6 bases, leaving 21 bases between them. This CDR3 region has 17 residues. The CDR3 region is CASSMGPGRPPAQPQHF. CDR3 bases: TGTGCCAGTAGTATGGGACCGGGACGGCCCCCGGCTCAGCCCCAGCATTTT.

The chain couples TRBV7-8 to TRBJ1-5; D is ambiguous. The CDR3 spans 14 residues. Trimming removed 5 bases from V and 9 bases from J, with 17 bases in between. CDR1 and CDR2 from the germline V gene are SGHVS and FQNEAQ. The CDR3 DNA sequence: TGTGCCAGCAGCACCAGACAAACCAATTGGCCCCAGCATTTT. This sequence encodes CASSTRQTNWPQHF.

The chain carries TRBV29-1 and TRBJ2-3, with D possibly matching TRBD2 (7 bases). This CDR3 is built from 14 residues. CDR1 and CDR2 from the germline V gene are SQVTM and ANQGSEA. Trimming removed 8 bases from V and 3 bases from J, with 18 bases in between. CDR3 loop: CSTGGLAVTDTQYF. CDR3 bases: TGCAGCACCGGGGGGCTAGCCGTGACAGATACGCAGTATTTT.

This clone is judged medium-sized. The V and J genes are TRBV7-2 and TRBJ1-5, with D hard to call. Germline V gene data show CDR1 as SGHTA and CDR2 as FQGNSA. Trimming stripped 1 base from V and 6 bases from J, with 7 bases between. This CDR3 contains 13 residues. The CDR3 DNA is TGTGCCAGCAGCTTAGTGGAGGCTCAGCCCCAGCATTTT. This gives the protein CASSLVEAQPQHF.